Below are 17 T cell receptor beta chains sequenced from a single sample in a study of T cell responses to AZD1222 COVID-19 vaccine. Sequenced by immunoSEQ multiplex PCR; TCRdb stores in-frame clones only, minus some. Among 130,000 or so clones, over 80% were seen once, and the ten largest hold about 1.1%. The material sequenced was peripheral blood, taken on day 0 of AZD1222 vaccination. These receptors were obtained from an adult in good health.

The chain recombines TRBV9 with TRBJ1-1; the D is unclear. Germline V gene lookup returns CDR1 SGDLS and CDR2 YYNGEE. The CDR3 is 13 residues long. The V gene lost 0 bases and the J gene lost 3 bases, with 6 bases spanning the gap. The chain's CDR3 is CASSVATDTEAFF. The CDR3 DNA reads TGTGCCAGCAGCGTAGCTACAGACACTGAAGCTTTCTTT.

V gene TRBV5-1 combines with J gene TRBJ1-4; D remains unclear. V gave up 5 bases and J gave up 0 bases, with 11 bases separating them. There are 15 residues in the CDR3. Germline loops: CDR1 SGHRS, CDR2 YFSETQ. CDR3 sequence reads: CASRLVSTTNEKLFF. In DNA form, the CDR3 reads TGCGCCAGCAGACTAGTCAGCACAACTAATGAAAAACTGTTTTTT.

The chain is built from TRBV6-5 and TRBJ2-7, with 8 bases matching TRBD1. The CDR3 sequence is 13 residues long. With V trimmed by 8 bases and J by 4 bases, 7 bases remained unmatched. Germline V gene data show CDR1 as MNHEY and CDR2 as SVGAGI. The CDR3 region is CASSGTGGYEQYF. The CDR3 DNA reads TGTGCCAGCTCCGGGACAGGAGGATACGAGCAGTACTTC.

This chain links TRBV6-5 with TRBJ1-2; 8 nucleotides line up with TRBD1. There are 16 residues in the CDR3. Germline CDR1 MNHEY, CDR2 SVGAGI. V lost 0 bases and J lost 7; bases outside the gene matches: 10. CDR3 residues: CASSYSSPGGVSGYTF. The DNA of the CDR3 is TGTGCCAGCAGTTACTCATCCCCAGGGGGCGTGTCTGGCTACACCTTC.

The chain employs TRBV7-9 and TRBJ1-2, with a possible D match to TRBD1 (6 bases). The germline V and J ends were trimmed by 8 bases and 3 bases, with 22 bases remaining between them. CDR3 length: 16 amino acids. In germline, CDR1 is SEHNR, CDR2 FQNEAQ (reference sequence). The CDR3, as DNA: TGTGCCAGCTCCAGGTTGGGGACACCGAGGGACTATGGCTACACCTTC. This encodes CASSRLGTPRDYGYTF.

As regards this clone: Other DNA sequences in this sample translate to the same CDR3. The V call is TRBV5-1, the J call TRBJ2-1, with 12 nucleotides matching TRBD1. V was pared by 4 bases and J by 9 bases, with 8 bases of the junction left unmatched. The CDR3 contains 15 residues. Germline V lookup: CDR1 SGHRS, CDR2 YFSETQ. The CDR3 here is CASSRGQGALGEQFF. The CDR3 DNA reads TGCGCCAGCAGCAGGGGACAGGGGGCCCTCGGTGAGCAGTTCTTC.

The V gene is TRBV13, the J gene TRBJ1-2; D perhaps matches TRBD1 (5 bases). This CDR3 spans 15 amino acids. The V end lost 2 bases, the J end lost 4 bases, and 14 bases lay between the germline ends. CDR1 is PRHDT and CDR2 is FYEKMQ in the germline V gene (reference sequence). CDR3 loop: CASSLMRGGSYGYTF. CDR3 coding DNA: TGTGCCAGCAGCTTAATGAGGGGAGGGAGCTATGGCTACACCTTC.

The chain couples TRBV28 to TRBJ1-6; the D gene is possibly TRBD1 (5 bases). Germline CDR1 and CDR2: MDHEN and SYDVKM. This CDR3 spans 15 amino acids. Trimming stripped 5 bases from V and 0 bases from J, with 8 bases between. DNA of the CDR3: TGTGCCAGCAGTGGGGGGAGCTCCTATAATTCACCCCTCCACTTT. It yields the protein CASSGGSSYNSPLHF.

This clone came up once. V is TRBV4-1 and J is TRBJ1-2; a weak D match, TRBD1 (6 bases). V lost 2 bases, J lost 7 bases, and 11 bases lay in between. Germline CDR1 is MGHRA and CDR2 is YSYEKL. This CDR3 has 13 residues. The CDR3 loop reads CASSQPGERGYTF. The CDR3 DNA is TGCGCCAGCAGCCAACCAGGGGAGCGTGGCTACACCTTC.

This chain links TRBV20-1 with TRBJ2-1; D possibly corresponds to TRBD1 (5 bases). Germline V gene data show CDR1 as DFQATT and CDR2 as SNEGSKA (reference sequence). V was clipped by 4 bases and J by 5 bases, with 6 bases between them. CDR3 size: 11 residues. CDR3 amino acids: CSATGNNEQFF. CDR3 coding DNA: TGCAGTGCTACAGGGAACAATGAGCAGTTCTTC.

V gene TRBV30 combines with J gene TRBJ1-2; D remains ambiguous. V was clipped by 2 bases and J by 0 bases, with 7 bases between them. Germline CDR1 reads GTSNPN; CDR2 reads SVGIG (reference sequence). CDR3 length: 13 amino acids. In DNA form, the CDR3 reads TGTGCCTGGAGTCCGATGGCTAACTATGGCTACACCTTC. Protein product: CAWSPMANYGYTF.

V is TRBV3-1 (or the pseudogene TRBV3-2) and J is TRBJ1-3; 8 bases match TRBD1. From germline, CDR1 is LGHDT and CDR2 YNNKEL (reference sequence). V was clipped by 3 bases and J by 4 bases; unmatched bases: 5. This CDR3 contains 15 residues. As DNA, the CDR3 is TGTGCCAGCAGCCAGTGGACAGGGTTGGGAAACACCATATATTTT. Amino acids: CASSQWTGLGNTIYF.

The chain links TRBV28 to TRBJ1-2, with 10 bases aligning to TRBD1. The CDR3 is 14 residues long. The germline gives CDR1 MDHEN, CDR2 SYDVKM. J was trimmed by 8 bases and V by 5 bases; bases with no gene match: 8. In DNA, the CDR3 is TGTGCCAGCAGTCTGACCGGGACAGGGGTCGGCTACACCTTC. This codes for CASSLTGTGVGYTF.

The chain couples TRBV7-9 to TRBJ2-3, with 14 bases aligning to TRBD2. Germline CDR1 and CDR2: SEHNR and FQNEAQ (reference sequence). Losses at the gene ends were 0 bases for V and 7 bases for J; bases not matched to a gene: 6. The CDR3 is 17 amino acids. DNA for the CDR3: TGTGCCAGCAGCTTAGCGGGACTAGCGGGAGTTAAGAATACGCAGTATTTT. Translated, it gives CASSLAGLAGVKNTQYF.

The chain employs TRBV12-3 or TRBV12-4 and TRBJ1-1; D remains ambiguous. The CDR3 is made up of 13 amino acids. V was trimmed by 5 bases and J by 0 bases, leaving 7 bases between them. The CDR3 nucleotides read TGTGCCAGCAGTCCCGGGGTGAACACTGAAGCTTTCTTT. Translation: CASSPGVNTEAFF.

The V and J genes are TRBV10-2 and TRBJ1-5; TRBD1 agrees at 9 bases. The CDR3 sequence is 15 residues long. Trimming cost V 10 bases and J 1 base; bases outside gene matches: 8. CDR1 is WSHSY, CDR2 SAAADI, per germline. CDR3 region: CATRGQGISNQPQHF. DNA of the CDR3: TGCGCCACCCGGGGACAGGGAATAAGCAATCAGCCCCAGCATTTT.

The rearrangement links TRBV28 to TRBJ2-7; D not certain. This CDR3 comprises 13 residues. V shed 5 bases and J shed 6 bases, with 14 bases lying between them. Germline CDR1 MDHEN, CDR2 SYDVKM. CDR3 sequence reads: CASSQWSPPEQYF. Written as DNA, the CDR3 is TGTGCCAGCAGTCAATGGTCCCCGCCCGAGCAGTACTTC.